This TCR beta chain was sequenced for a study of CD8 T cells in ankylosing spondylitis. TCRdb reanalysed the 5' RACE reads using MiXCR and keeps one entry per CDR3 protein. The table lists about 220,000 distinct CDR3 sequences, approximately 7.3% of them singletons. In this sample, this clonotype turned up many times. Antigen unknown. The study, taken as a whole, reports: One TCR beta motif, made up of several highly homologous variants, appeared characteristic of ankylosing spondylitis blood. Certain motif variants had earlier appeared in reactive arthritis synovial fluid and blood.

Sequencing was carried out using blood, either unsorted or a sorted T cell fraction (not recorded which). This clonotype originated in a male donor with ankylosing spondylitis.

For the CDR3, the DNA is TGCGCCAGCAGCCAACAGCTGGGGCGTAATGAGCAGTTCTTC. It codes for CASSQQLGRNEQFF. The rearrangement links TRBV4-3 to TRBJ2-1; D perhaps matches TRBD1 (5 bases). V lost 2 bases to trimming and J lost 7 bases, with 12 bases between them. This CDR3 is 14 amino acids long. Germline values: CDR1 LGHNA, CDR2 YSLEER.